Presented here are 8 T cell receptor beta chains from one specimen sequenced in a study of blood T cell repertoires in COVID-19. Libraries were prepared by immunoSEQ multiplex PCR; TCRdb keeps only in-frame clonotypes and omits some of them. The table has more than 65,000 clones, 84% seen once; the top ten hold around 11%. Material: peripheral blood. All receptors come from a human donor in a cohort sampled during active COVID-19.

The chain couples TRBV29-1 to TRBJ2-7; D possibly corresponds to TRBD1 (6 bases). V lost 3 bases and J 12 bases, leaving 21 bases between the germline ends. Germline lookup yields CDR1 SQVTM and CDR2 ANQGSEA. The CDR3 is 13 residues long. The CDR3 nucleotides are TGCAGCGTTGAGTACCAGGGGAACCCTTTGCGGTACTTC. Amino acids: CSVEYQGNPLRYF.

The rearrangement links TRBV10-1 to TRBJ2-1, with 7 bases identical to TRBD1. The CDR3 is 13 residues long. V was pared by 4 bases and J by 4 bases, with 1 base of the junction left unmatched. Germline V gene data show CDR1 as WNHNN and CDR2 as SYGVQD (reference sequence). This CDR3 reads CASSGDRYNEQFF. CDR3 sequence (DNA): TGCGCCAGCAGTGGGGACAGATACAATGAGCAGTTCTTC.

V gene TRBV20-1 combines with J gene TRBJ1-1, with 9 positions matching TRBD1. V gave up 3 bases and J gave up 1 base; unmatched junction bases: 6. The length of the CDR3 is 15 residues. Germline V gene lookup returns CDR1 DFQATT and CDR2 SNEGSKA (reference sequence). The CDR3 protein is CSASAPGQGNTEAFF. The CDR3 DNA is TGCAGTGCTAGTGCCCCGGGACAGGGGAACACTGAAGCTTTCTTT.

The chain carries TRBV18 and TRBJ1-1, with a possible D match to TRBD1 (5 bases). The V gene's germline CDR1 is KGHSH and CDR2 LQKENI. CDR3 size: 14 residues. V was cut by 2 bases and J by 0 bases, with 7 bases left in between. The CDR3 loop is CASSPRQLNTEAFF. The CDR3, as DNA: TGTGCCAGCTCACCAAGACAGTTGAACACTGAAGCTTTCTTT.

This clone was detected a few times. The chain's CDR3 is CASSFRTGFESGYTF. The CDR3 region has the DNA TGTGCCAGCAGCTTCCGGACAGGATTCGAAAGTGGCTACACCTTC. The chain uses TRBV7-8 and TRBJ1-2, with 7 positions matching TRBD1. Looked up from germline, CDR1 is SGHVS and CDR2 is FQNEAQ. CDR3 length equals 15 residues. V was pared by 3 bases and J by 7 bases, with 11 bases of the junction left unmatched.

This chain joins TRBV7-9 and TRBJ1-2; TRBD1 matches 9 bases. Germline CDR1 is SEHNR and CDR2 is FQNEAQ (reference sequence). The V gene end was trimmed by 6 bases and the J gene end by 8 bases; junction bases not matched to a gene: 16. The CDR3 sequence is 16 residues long. The CDR3 DNA is TGTGCCAGCAGAGATGCCGGGACAGGGACCATGGGAGGCTACACCTTC. This translates into CASRDAGTGTMGGYTF. Together with reference TRBV7-9 and TRBJ1-2, the CDR3 gives the full variable domain: DTGVSQNPRHKITKRGQNVTFRCDPISEHNRLYWYRQTLGQGPEFLTYFQNEAQLEKSRLLSDRFSAERPKGSFSTLEIQRTEQGDSAMYLCASRDAGTGTMGGYTFGSGTRLTVV.

The chain combines TRBV9 with TRBJ1-2; 7 nucleotides align to TRBD1. Looked up from germline, CDR1 is SGDLS and CDR2 is YYNGEE. The CDR3 runs 14 residues. After removal of 2 bases from V and 5 bases from J, the junction contained 6 bases not matched to a gene. For the CDR3, the DNA is TGTGCCAGCAGCGTCTTAGGGGGCTCGTATGGCTACACCTTC. This gives the protein CASSVLGGSYGYTF.

Notes on this clone: Distinct nucleotide sequences in the sample also encode this CDR3. This chain uses TRBV5-1 with TRBJ1-1; possibly TRBD1 for D (5 bases). Trimming pared 4 bases from V and 1 base from J, leaving 8 bases between. In germline, CDR1 is SGHRS, CDR2 YFSETQ. This CDR3 has 13 amino acids. CDR3 coding DNA: TGCGCCAGCAGCCTAACAGGGAACACTGAAGCTTTCTTT. It translates to CASSLTGNTEAFF.